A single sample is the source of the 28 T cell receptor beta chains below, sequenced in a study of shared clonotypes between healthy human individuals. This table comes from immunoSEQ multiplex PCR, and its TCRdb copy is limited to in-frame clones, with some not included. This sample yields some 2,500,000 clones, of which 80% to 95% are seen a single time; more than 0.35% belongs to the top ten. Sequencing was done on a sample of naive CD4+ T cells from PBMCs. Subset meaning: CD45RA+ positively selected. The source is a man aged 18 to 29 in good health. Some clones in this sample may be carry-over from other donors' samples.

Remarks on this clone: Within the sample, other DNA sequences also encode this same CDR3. CDR3 DNA: TGTGCCAGCAGTTTTGCCGGGAACTATGGCTACACCTTC. This translates into CASSFAGNYGYTF. The chain uses TRBV28 and TRBJ1-2; no clear D. V was trimmed by 3 bases and J by 2 bases, leaving 7 bases between them. The CDR3 consists of 13 residues. Germline loops: CDR1 MDHEN, CDR2 SYDVKM.

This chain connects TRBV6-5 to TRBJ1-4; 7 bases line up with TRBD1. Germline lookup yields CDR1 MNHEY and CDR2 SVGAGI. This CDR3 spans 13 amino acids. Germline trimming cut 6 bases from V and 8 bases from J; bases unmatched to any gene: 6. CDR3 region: CASRTGSGEKLFF. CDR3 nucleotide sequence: TGTGCCAGCAGGACAGGGAGCGGAGAAAAACTGTTTTTT.

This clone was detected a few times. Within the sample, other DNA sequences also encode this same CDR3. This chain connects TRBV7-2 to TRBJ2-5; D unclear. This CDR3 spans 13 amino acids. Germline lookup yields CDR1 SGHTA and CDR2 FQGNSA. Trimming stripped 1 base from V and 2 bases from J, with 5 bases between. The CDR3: CASSLGQQETQYF. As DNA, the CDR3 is TGTGCCAGCAGCTTAGGGCAGCAAGAGACCCAGTACTTC.

The chain's CDR3 is CASSPSGGTEAFF. The CDR3, as DNA: TGTGCCAGCAGCCCGTCGGGTGGCACTGAAGCTTTCTTT. The V and J genes are TRBV5-5 and TRBJ1-1; D gene unclear. V lost 4 bases and J lost 4, with 11 bases in between. Germline CDR1 reads SGHKS; CDR2 reads YYEKEE (reference sequence). The CDR3 is 13 amino acids.

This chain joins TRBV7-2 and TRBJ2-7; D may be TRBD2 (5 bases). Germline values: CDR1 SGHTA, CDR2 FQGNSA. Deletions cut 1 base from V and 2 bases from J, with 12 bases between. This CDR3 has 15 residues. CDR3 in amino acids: CASSLGTGSPYEQYF. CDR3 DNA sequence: TGTGCCAGCAGCTTAGGAACGGGATCTCCCTACGAGCAGTACTTC. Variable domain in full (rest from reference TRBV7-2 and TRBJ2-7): GAGVSQSPSNKVTEKGKDVELRCDPISGHTALYWYRQSLGQGLEFLIYFQGNSAPDKSGLPSDRFSAERTGGSVSTLTIQRTQQEDSAVYLCASSLGTGSPYEQYFGPGTRLTVT.

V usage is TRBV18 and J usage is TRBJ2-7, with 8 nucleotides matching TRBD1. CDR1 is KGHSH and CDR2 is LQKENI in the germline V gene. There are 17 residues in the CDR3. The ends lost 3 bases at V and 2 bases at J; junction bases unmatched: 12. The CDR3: CASSPQTGTGLTYEQYF. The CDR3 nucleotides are TGTGCCAGCTCACCTCAAACCGGGACAGGACTAACCTACGAGCAGTACTTC.

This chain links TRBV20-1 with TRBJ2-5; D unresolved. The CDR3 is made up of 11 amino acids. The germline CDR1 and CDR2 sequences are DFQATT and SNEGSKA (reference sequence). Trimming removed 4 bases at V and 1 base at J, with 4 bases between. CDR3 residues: CSAIVQETQYF. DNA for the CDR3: TGCAGTGCTATAGTCCAAGAGACCCAGTACTTC.

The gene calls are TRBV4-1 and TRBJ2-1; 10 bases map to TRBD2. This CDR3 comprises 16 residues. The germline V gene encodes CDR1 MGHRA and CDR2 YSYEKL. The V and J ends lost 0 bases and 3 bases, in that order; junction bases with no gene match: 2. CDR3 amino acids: CASSQEGLAVYNEQFF. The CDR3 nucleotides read TGCGCCAGCAGCCAAGAAGGACTAGCGGTCTACAATGAGCAGTTCTTC.

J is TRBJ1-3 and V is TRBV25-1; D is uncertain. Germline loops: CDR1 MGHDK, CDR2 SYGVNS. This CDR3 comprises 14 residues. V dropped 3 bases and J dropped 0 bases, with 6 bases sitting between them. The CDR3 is CASSDSVSGNTIYF. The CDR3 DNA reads TGTGCCAGCAGTGACTCAGTCTCTGGAAACACCATATATTTT.

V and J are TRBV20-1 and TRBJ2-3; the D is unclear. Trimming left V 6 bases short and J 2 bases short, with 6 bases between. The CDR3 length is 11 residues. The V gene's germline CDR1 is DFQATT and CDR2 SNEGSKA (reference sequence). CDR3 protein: CSALVTDTQYF. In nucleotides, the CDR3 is TGCAGTGCCTTGGTCACAGATACGCAGTATTTT.

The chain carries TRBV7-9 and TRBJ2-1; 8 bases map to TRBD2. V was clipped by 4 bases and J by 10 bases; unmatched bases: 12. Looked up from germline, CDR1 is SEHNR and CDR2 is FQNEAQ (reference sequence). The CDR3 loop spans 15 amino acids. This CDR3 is CASSSGASGLTEQFF. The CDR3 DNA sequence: TGTGCCAGCAGCTCGGGAGCTAGCGGGCTAACGGAGCAGTTCTTC. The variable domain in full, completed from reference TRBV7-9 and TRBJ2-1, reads DTGVSQNPRHKITKRGQNVTFRCDPISEHNRLYWYRQTLGQGPEFLTYFQNEAQLEKSRLLSDRFSAERPKGSFSTLEIQRTEQGDSAMYLCASSSGASGLTEQFFGPGTRLTVL.

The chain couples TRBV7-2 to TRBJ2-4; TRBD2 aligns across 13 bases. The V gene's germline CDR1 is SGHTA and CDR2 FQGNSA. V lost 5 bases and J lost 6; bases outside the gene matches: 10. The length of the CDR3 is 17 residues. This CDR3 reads CASSHPRTSGGRNIQYF. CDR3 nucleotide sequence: TGTGCCAGCAGCCACCCCAGGACTAGCGGGGGCCGAAACATTCAGTACTTC.

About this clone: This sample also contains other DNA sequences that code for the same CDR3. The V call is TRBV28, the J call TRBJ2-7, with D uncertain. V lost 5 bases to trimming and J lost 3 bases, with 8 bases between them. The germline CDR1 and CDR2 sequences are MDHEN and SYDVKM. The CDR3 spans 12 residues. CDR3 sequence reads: CASSPNSYEQYF. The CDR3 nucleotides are TGTGCCAGCAGTCCAAACAGCTACGAGCAGTACTTC.

This CDR3 is CAWSGAARSPLHF. DNA of the CDR3: TGTGCCTGGTCCGGGGCCGCGAGATCACCCCTCCACTTT. The V and J genes are TRBV30 and TRBJ1-6, with D possibly being TRBD1 (5 bases). The V gene lost 5 bases and the J gene lost 10 bases, with 15 bases spanning the gap. Germline V lookup: CDR1 GTSNPN, CDR2 SVGIG (reference sequence). The CDR3 has 13 amino acids.

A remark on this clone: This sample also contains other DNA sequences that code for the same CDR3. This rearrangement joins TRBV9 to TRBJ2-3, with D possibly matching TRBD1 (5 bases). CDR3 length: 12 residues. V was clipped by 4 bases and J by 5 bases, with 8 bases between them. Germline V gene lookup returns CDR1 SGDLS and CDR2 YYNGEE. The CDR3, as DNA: TGTGCCAGCAGCCCCGACAGAGATACGCAGTATTTT. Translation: CASSPDRDTQYF.

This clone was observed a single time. The CDR3 is CAWSRDIPNNSPLHF. CDR3 bases: TGTGCCTGGAGTCGGGACATTCCAAATAATTCACCCCTCCACTTT. This sequence joins TRBV30 and TRBJ1-6; TRBD1 is a possible D gene (6 bases). CDR1 is GTSNPN and CDR2 is SVGIG in the germline V gene (reference sequence). The CDR3 is 15 residues long. Deletions cut 2 bases from V and 5 bases from J, with 13 bases between.

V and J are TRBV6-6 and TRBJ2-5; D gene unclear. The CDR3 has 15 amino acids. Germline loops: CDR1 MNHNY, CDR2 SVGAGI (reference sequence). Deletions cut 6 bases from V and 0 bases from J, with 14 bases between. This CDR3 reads CASRATFGYQETQYF. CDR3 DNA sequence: TGTGCCAGCAGGGCCACGTTTGGGTACCAAGAGACCCAGTACTTC.

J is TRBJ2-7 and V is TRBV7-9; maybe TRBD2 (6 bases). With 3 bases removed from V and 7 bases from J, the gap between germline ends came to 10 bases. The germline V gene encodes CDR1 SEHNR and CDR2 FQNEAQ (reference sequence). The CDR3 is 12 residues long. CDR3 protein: CASSLVRGEQYF. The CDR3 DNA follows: TGTGCCAGCAGCTTGGTACGGGGGGAGCAGTACTTC.

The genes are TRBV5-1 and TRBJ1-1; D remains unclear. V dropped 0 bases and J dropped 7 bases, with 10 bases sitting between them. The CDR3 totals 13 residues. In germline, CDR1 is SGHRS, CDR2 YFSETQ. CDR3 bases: TGCGCCAGCAGCTTGGAAGGGCAGATTGAAGCTTTCTTT. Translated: CASSLEGQIEAFF.

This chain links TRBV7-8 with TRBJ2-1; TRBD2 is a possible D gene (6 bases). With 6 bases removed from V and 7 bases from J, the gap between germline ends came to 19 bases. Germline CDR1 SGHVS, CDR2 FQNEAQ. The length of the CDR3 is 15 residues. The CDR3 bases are TGTGCCAGCAGGAGAGCGGGTGGGGGTAGGAATGAGCAGTTCTTC. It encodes CASRRAGGGRNEQFF.

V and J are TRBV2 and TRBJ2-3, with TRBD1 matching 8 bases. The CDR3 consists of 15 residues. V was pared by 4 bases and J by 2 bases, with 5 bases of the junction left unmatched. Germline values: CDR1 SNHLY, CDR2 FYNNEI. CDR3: CASSGDRSYTDTQYF. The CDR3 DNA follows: TGTGCCAGCAGTGGGGACAGGAGCTACACAGATACGCAGTATTTT.

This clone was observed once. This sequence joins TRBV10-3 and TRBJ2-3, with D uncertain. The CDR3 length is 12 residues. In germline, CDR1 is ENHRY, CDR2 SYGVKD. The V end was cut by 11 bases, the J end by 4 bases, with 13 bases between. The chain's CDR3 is CAVKPGSDTQYF. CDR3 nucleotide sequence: TGTGCCGTCAAGCCAGGCTCAGATACGCAGTATTTT.

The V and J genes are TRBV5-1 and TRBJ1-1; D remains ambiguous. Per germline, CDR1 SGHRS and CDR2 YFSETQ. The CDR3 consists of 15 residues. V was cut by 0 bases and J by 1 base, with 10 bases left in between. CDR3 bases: TGCGCCAGCAGCTTGGTGGGTCCGGCGAACACTGAAGCTTTCTTT. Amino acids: CASSLVGPANTEAFF.

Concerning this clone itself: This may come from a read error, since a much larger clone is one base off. The CDR3 protein is CASSDEETQYF. DNA of the CDR3: TGTGCCAGCAGTGATGAAGAGACCCAGTACTTC. J is TRBJ2-5 and V is TRBV25-1; D unresolved. Germline V CDR1 and CDR2: MGHDK, SYGVNS. Trimming cost V 3 bases and J 3 bases, with 2 bases left between them. The CDR3 loop spans 11 amino acids.

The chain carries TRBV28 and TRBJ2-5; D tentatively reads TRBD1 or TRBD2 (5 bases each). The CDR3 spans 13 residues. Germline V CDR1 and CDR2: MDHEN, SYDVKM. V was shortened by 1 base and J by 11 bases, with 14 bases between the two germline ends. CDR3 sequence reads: CASSLSFGAHQYF. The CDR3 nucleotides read TGTGCCAGCAGTTTATCGTTCGGGGCCCATCAGTACTTC. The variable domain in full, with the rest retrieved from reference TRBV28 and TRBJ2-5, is DVKVTQSSRYLVKRTGEKVFLECVQDMDHENMFWYRQDPGLGLRLIYFSYDVKMKEKGDIPEGYSVSREKKERFSLILESASTNQTSMYLCASSLSFGAHQYFGPGTRLLVL.

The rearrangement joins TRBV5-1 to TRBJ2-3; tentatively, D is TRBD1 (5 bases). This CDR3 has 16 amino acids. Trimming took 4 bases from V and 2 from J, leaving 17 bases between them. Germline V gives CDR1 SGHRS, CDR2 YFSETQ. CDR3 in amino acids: CASSPHRNQATDTQYF. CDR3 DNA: TGCGCCAGCAGCCCTCACAGGAATCAGGCCACAGATACGCAGTATTTT.

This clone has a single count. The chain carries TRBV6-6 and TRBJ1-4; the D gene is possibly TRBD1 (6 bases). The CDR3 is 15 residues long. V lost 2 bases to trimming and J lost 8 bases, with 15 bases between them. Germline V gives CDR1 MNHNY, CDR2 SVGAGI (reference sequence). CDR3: CASSYVRGGAEKLFF. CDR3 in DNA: TGTGCCAGCAGTTACGTTCGGGGGGGCGCGGAAAAACTGTTTTTT.

The CDR3 bases are TGTGCCAGCATCCGTACGCGGATTAGCAATCAGCCCCAGCATTTT. It translates to CASIRTRISNQPQHF. J is TRBJ1-5 and V is TRBV28; D is undetermined. Germline-derived CDR1 and CDR2 are MDHEN and SYDVKM. This CDR3 contains 15 residues. V was cut by 7 bases and J by 0 bases, with 13 bases left in between.